This is a list of T cell receptor beta chains from one sample in a study of human T cells and chemical hapten exposure. TCRdb redid the calling of the RACE reads with MiXCR, one entry per CDR3 protein. The data show fewer than 300,000 distinct CDR3 sequences, around 9.3% seen once. The specimen comprised whole blood, sampled in connection with sensitization to the hapten diphenylcyclopropenone (DPC). The receptors shown here come from a woman in her thirties or forties with alopecia areata. Some clones in this sample may be carry-over from other donors' samples. Both conserved end residues are part of each CDR3. The order of the fields is clone size, V gene, J gene, D gene, CDR3 DNA, CDR3 protein. A D gene is named only where the DNA matches it firmly. Part of the rows lack a size; the others show once, few, many or a class for expanded clones.

size: NA
V: TRBV7-2
J: TRBJ1-5
D: TRBD1
DNA: TGTGCCAGCAGCACGGGACAGGGGGGTCAGCCCCAGCATTTT
CDR3: CASSTGQGGQPQHF

size: few
V: TRBV6-2/TRBV6-3
J: TRBJ2-7
D: NA
DNA: TGTGCCAGCAGTTACCGCCCGACTAGGAACTACGAGCAGTACTTC
CDR3: CASSYRPTRNYEQYF

size: few
V: TRBV20-1
J: TRBJ1-2
D: NA
DNA: TGCAGTGCTGGGACCCAGATGAACAACTACACCTTC
CDR3: CSAGTQMNNYTF

size: few
V: TRBV3-1
J: TRBJ1-6
D: TRBD1
DNA: TGTGCCAGCAGCCAAGGGACAGGACGATCACCCCTCCACTTT
CDR3: CASSQGTGRSPLHF

size: few
V: TRBV5-1
J: TRBJ1-1
D: NA
DNA: TGCGCCAGCAGCTTGGCTCCACAGGGAACAACTGAAGCTTTCTTT
CDR3: CASSLAPQGTTEAFF

size: many
V: TRBV5-1
J: TRBJ2-7
D: TRBD2
DNA: TGCGCCAGCAGCTTGACTAGCGGTGGGGAGCAGTACTTC
CDR3: CASSLTSGGEQYF

size: NA
V: TRBV29-1
J: TRBJ2-2
D: NA
DNA: TGCTGGGCGGGGAACACCGGGGAGCTGTTTTTT
CDR3: CWAGNTGELFF

size: NA
V: TRBV12-3/TRBV12-4
J: TRBJ2-5
D: TRBD2
DNA: TGTGCCAGCAGCAACCTAGCGGGAGAGGAAGAGACCCAGTACTTC
CDR3: CASSNLAGEEETQYF

size: NA
V: TRBV27
J: TRBJ2-7
D: NA
DNA: TGTGCCAGCAGTTTTAGTGGAACAGGACTGGGGGAGCAGTACTTC
CDR3: CASSFSGTGLGEQYF

size: many
V: TRBV27
J: TRBJ2-5
D: NA
DNA: TGTGCCAGCAGTACGGCAGGGCGACCCGGGACCCAGTACTTC
CDR3: CASSTAGRPGTQYF

size: few
V: TRBV7-9
J: TRBJ1-3
D: TRBD1
DNA: TGTGCCAGCAGTCAAGGGACAGCTGGAAACACCATATATTTT
CDR3: CASSQGTAGNTIYF

size: few
V: TRBV25-1
J: TRBJ2-5
D: TRBD2
DNA: TGTGCCAGCAGTTATAGCGGGAGGGCGGGGGAGACCCAGTACTTC
CDR3: CASSYSGRAGETQYF

size: few
V: TRBV20-1
J: TRBJ2-4
D: NA
DNA: TGCAGTGCGAGGGACGGCAAAAACATTCAGTACTTC
CDR3: CSARDGKNIQYF

size: NA
V: TRBV20-1
J: TRBJ2-7
D: TRBD2
DNA: TGCAGTGCTAGAGGGACGCGGACTAGCTTCTACGAGCAGTACTTC
CDR3: CSARGTRTSFYEQYF

size: many
V: TRBV29-1
J: TRBJ1-1
D: NA
DNA: TGCAGCGTTGTATCCAACATGAACACTGAAGCTTTCTTT
CDR3: CSVVSNMNTEAFF

size: few
V: TRBV5-1
J: TRBJ2-1
D: NA
DNA: TGCGCCAGCAGTCCGGGGGTCGAAACTGAGCAGTTCTTC
CDR3: CASSPGVETEQFF

size: NA
V: TRBV20-1
J: TRBJ1-1
D: TRBD1
DNA: TGCAGTGCTAGCCTCGTGACAGGGGGTGGTACTGAAGCTTTCTTT
CDR3: CSASLVTGGGTEAFF

size: NA
V: TRBV6-5
J: TRBJ1-3
D: TRBD1
DNA: TGTGCCAGCAGTTGGACAGGGCGCCCCTCTGGAAACACCATATATTTT
CDR3: CASSWTGRPSGNTIYF

size: few
V: TRBV12-3/TRBV12-4
J: TRBJ2-3
D: NA
DNA: TGTGCCAGCAGTTTTGCAGCGGCAGATACGCAGTATTTT
CDR3: CASSFAAADTQYF

size: few
V: TRBV6-5
J: TRBJ1-1
D: NA
DNA: TGTGCCAGCAGTTTGGGCGTGAAGGGAAACACTGAAGCTTTCTTT
CDR3: CASSLGVKGNTEAFF

size: few
V: TRBV15
J: TRBJ2-2
D: NA
DNA: TGTGCCACCAGCAGAGTAGAAGTCCCCGGGGAGCTGTTTTTT
CDR3: CATSRVEVPGELFF

size: many
V: TRBV12-3/TRBV12-4
J: TRBJ1-5
D: NA
DNA: TGTGCCAGCAGTTTGTCCTGGGCAGTCCAGCCCCAGCATTTT
CDR3: CASSLSWAVQPQHF

size: few
V: TRBV28
J: TRBJ1-1
D: TRBD1
DNA: TGTGCCAGCACCTCTCGACAGGGTTACACTGAAGCTTTCTTT
CDR3: CASTSRQGYTEAFF

size: few
V: TRBV2
J: TRBJ1-1
D: NA
DNA: TGTGCCAGCACAGTCGACACTGAAGCTTTCTTT
CDR3: CASTVDTEAFF

size: few
V: TRBV29-1
J: TRBJ1-5
D: NA
DNA: TGCAGCGTTGGGACAGGCAATCAGCCCCAGCATTTT
CDR3: CSVGTGNQPQHF

size: few
V: TRBV20-1
J: TRBJ2-7
D: NA
DNA: TGCAGTGCGACCGGGATGGACCGGCATTTC
CDR3: CSATGMDRHF

size: few
V: TRBV6-2/TRBV6-3
J: TRBJ1-5
D: TRBD1
DNA: TGTGCCAGCAGTTACTCTTCCAGGGGGGATCAGCCCCAGCATTTT
CDR3: CASSYSSRGDQPQHF

size: NA
V: TRBV7-2
J: TRBJ1-3
D: TRBD1
DNA: TGTGCCAGCAGCCCAGCACCTGGACAGGTTACTGGAAACACCATATATTTT
CDR3: CASSPAPGQVTGNTIYF

size: few
V: TRBV10-3
J: TRBJ1-1
D: NA
DNA: TGTGCCATCAGTCAGGGGACTGAAGCTTTCTTT
CDR3: CAISQGTEAFF

size: few
V: TRBV9
J: TRBJ1-4
D: NA
DNA: TGTGCCAGCAGTCCTAGGGGCAGGACGGCCGGGCCATGGGATCTGTTTTTT
CDR3: CASSPRGRTAGPWDLFF

size: few
V: TRBV7-2
J: TRBJ1-5
D: TRBD1
DNA: TGTGCCAGCAGCGCGAGCCGGGACAGCTGGCAGCCCCAGCATTTT
CDR3: CASSASRDSWQPQHF

size: many
V: TRBV2
J: TRBJ1-5
D: TRBD1
DNA: TGTGCCAGCAGTGATGCCGGGACAGGGTACCAGCCCCAGCATTTT
CDR3: CASSDAGTGYQPQHF

size: many
V: TRBV7-2
J: TRBJ1-5
D: TRBD1
DNA: TGTGCCAGCAGCTCTCAGGGGGGTCAGCCCCAGCATTTT
CDR3: CASSSQGGQPQHF

size: many
V: TRBV5-1
J: TRBJ2-2
D: NA
DNA: TGCGCCAGCAGCCCCCAGGGGATGACCGGGGAGCTGTTTTTT
CDR3: CASSPQGMTGELFF

size: NA
V: TRBV6-2/TRBV6-3
J: TRBJ2-2
D: TRBD2
DNA: TGTGCCAGCACTCACGGAGGGTTCATTTCTAGCGGGAAAACCGGGGAGCTGTTTTTT
CDR3: CASTHGGFISSGKTGELFF

size: few
V: TRBV12-3/TRBV12-4
J: TRBJ2-7
D: NA
DNA: TGTGCCAGCAGTGTGCAGCATGGCTACGAGCAGTACTTC
CDR3: CASSVQHGYEQYF

size: NA
V: TRBV29-1
J: TRBJ2-7
D: NA
DNA: TGCAGCGTTGAAACAGGGAACGGAGACTACGAGCAGTACTTC
CDR3: CSVETGNGDYEQYF

size: NA
V: TRBV24-1
J: TRBJ2-5
D: NA
DNA: TGTGCCACCAGTGGCACCGGCCAAGAGACCCAGTACTTC
CDR3: CATSGTGQETQYF

size: few
V: TRBV7-9
J: TRBJ2-2
D: NA
DNA: TGTGCCAGCAGCTTCGACACGGGGACCACCGGGGAGCTGTTTTTT
CDR3: CASSFDTGTTGELFF

size: few
V: TRBV6-2/TRBV6-3
J: TRBJ2-2
D: NA
DNA: TGTGCCAGCCTCCCGCCCCGGGAGCTGTTTTTT
CDR3: CASLPPRELFF

size: NA
V: TRBV4-2
J: TRBJ2-1
D: TRBD2
DNA: TGTGCCAGCAGCCAGTCCGGGACTAGCGAGGGGCAGTTCTTC
CDR3: CASSQSGTSEGQFF

size: many
V: TRBV7-9
J: TRBJ2-3
D: NA
DNA: TGTGCCAGCAGTTCCCCTAGCACAGATACGCAGTATTTT
CDR3: CASSSPSTDTQYF